This entry features one T cell receptor (beta chain) sequence. This sample stems from a study of blood T cell repertoires in COVID-19. Measured with immunoSEQ multiplex PCR; TCRdb has only the in-frame clones, and not every one. The table lists over 400,000 clones, roughly 89% of them singletons. Germline CDR1 reads MNHEY; CDR2 reads SMNVEV (reference sequence). Trimming took off 0 bases at V and 2 bases at J, with 13 bases between the two ends. CDR3 length equals 16 residues. The sequence was obtained from a woman in her thirties with active or convalescent COVID-19. Sequenced sample: peripheral blood. This chain joins TRBV27 and TRBJ1-2; the D is unclear. The CDR3 DNA reads TGTGCCAGCAGTTTATCTTTTGGGCCAGACAACTATGGCTACACCTTC. Translated, it gives CASSLSFGPDNYGYTF.